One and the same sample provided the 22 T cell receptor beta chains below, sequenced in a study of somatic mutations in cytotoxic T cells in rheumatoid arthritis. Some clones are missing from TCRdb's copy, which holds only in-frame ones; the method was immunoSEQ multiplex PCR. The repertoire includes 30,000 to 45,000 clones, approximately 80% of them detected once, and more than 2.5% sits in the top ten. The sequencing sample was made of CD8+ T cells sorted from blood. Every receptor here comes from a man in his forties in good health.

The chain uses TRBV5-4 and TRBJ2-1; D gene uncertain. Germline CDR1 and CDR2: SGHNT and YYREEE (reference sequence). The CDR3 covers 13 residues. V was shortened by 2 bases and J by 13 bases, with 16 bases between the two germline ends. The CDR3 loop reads CASSLDAPPFQFF. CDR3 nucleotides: TGTGCCAGCAGCTTAGACGCTCCCCCCTTTCAGTTCTTC.

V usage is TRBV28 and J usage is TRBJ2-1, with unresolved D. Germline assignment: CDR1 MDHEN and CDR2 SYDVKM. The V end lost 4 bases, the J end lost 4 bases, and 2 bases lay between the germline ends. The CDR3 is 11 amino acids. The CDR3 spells CASSSYNEQFF. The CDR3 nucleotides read TGTGCCAGCAGTTCATACAATGAGCAGTTCTTC.

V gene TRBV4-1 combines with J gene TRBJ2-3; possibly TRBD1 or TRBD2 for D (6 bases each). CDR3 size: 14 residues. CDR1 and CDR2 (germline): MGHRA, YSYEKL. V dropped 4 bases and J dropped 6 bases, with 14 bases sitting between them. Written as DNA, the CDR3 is TGCGCCAGCAGCCTAAGGAGGGGGTCCGATACGCAGTATTTT. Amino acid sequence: CASSLRRGSDTQYF.

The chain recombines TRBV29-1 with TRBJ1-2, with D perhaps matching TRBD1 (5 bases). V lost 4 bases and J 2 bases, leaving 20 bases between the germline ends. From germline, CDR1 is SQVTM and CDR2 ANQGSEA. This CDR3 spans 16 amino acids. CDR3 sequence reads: CSVVYSPRDRNYGYTF. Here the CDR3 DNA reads TGCAGCGTTGTTTACTCCCCCCGCGACAGAAACTATGGCTACACCTTC.

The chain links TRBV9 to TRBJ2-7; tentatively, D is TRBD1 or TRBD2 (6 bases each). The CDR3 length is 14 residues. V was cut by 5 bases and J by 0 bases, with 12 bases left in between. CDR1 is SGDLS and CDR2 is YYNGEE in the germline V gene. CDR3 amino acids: CASSQGGSSYEQYF. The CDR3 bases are TGTGCCAGCAGTCAAGGGGGGAGCTCCTACGAGCAGTACTTC. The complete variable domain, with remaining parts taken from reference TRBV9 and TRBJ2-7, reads DSGVTQTPKHLITATGQRVTLRCSPRSGDLSVYWYQQSLDQGLQFLIQYYNGEERAKGNILERFSAQQFPDLHSELNLSSLELGDSALYFCASSQGGSSYEQYFGPGTRLTVT.

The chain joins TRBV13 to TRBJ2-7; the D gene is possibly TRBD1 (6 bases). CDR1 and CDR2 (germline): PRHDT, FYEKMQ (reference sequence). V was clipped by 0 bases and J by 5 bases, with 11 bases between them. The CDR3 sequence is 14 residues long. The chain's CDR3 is CASSLGQGIDEQYF. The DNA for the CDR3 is TGTGCCAGCAGCTTAGGCCAGGGGATCGACGAGCAGTACTTC.

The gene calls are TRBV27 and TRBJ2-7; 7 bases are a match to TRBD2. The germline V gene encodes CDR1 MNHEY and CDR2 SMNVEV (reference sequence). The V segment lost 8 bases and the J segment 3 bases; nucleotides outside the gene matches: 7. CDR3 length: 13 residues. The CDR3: CASSRGGFYEQYF. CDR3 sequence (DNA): TGTGCCAGCTCCCGCGGGGGATTCTACGAGCAGTACTTC.

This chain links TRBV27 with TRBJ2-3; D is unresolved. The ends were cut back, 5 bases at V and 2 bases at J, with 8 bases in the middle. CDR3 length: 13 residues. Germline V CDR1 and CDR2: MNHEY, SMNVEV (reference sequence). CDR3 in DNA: TGTGCCAGCAGTCTCTCAGCCACAGATACGCAGTATTTT. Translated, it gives CASSLSATDTQYF.

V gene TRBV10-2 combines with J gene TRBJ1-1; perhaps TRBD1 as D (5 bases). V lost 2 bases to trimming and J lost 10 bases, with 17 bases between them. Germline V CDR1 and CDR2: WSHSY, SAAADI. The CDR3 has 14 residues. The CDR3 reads CASSELGTPEGAFF. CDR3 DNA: TGCGCCAGCAGTGAGCTGGGGACCCCTGAGGGAGCTTTCTTT.

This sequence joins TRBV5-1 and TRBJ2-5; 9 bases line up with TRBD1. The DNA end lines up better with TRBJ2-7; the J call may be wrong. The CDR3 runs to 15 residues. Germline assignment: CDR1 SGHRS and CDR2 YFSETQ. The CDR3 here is CASSLEQGALYEQYF. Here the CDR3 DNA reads TGCGCCAGCAGCCTCGAACAGGGGGCGTTGTACGAGCAGTACTTC.

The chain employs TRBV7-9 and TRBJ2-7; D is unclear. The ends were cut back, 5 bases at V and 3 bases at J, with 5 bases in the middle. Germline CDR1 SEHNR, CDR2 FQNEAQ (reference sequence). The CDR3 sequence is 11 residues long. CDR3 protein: CASSASYEQYF. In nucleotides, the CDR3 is TGTGCCAGCAGCGCCAGCTACGAGCAGTACTTC.

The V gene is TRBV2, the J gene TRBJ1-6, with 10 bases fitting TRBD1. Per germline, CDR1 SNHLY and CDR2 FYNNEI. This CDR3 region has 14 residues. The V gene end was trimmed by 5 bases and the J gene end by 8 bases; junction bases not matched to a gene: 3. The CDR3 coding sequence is TGTGCCAGCAGTACTGGGACAGGGGATTCACCCCTCCACTTT. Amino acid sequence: CASSTGTGDSPLHF. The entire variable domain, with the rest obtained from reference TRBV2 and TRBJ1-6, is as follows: EPEVTQTPSHQVTQMGQEVILRCVPISNHLYFYWYRQILGQKVEFLVSFYNNEISEKSEIFDDQFSVERPDGSNFTLKIRSTKLEDSAMYFCASSTGTGDSPLHFGNGTRLTVT.

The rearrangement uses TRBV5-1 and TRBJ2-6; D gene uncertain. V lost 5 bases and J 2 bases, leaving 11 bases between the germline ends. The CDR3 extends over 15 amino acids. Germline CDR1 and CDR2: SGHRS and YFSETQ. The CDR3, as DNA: TGCGCCAGCAGGAACGGGTTCACTGGGGCCAACGTCCTGACTTTC. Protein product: CASRNGFTGANVLTF.

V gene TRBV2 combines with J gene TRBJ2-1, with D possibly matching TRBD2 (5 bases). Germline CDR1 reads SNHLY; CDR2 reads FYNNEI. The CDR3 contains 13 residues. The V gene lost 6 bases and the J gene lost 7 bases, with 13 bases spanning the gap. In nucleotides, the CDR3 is TGTGCCAGCAGCGACCGGGGTAGGAATGAGCAGTTCTTC. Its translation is CASSDRGRNEQFF.

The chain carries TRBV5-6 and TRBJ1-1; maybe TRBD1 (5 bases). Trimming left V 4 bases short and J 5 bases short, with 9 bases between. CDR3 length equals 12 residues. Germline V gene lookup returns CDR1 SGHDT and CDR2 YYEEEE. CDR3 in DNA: TGTGCCAGCAGCCCGGGGGGGACTGAAGCTTTCTTT. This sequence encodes CASSPGGTEAFF.

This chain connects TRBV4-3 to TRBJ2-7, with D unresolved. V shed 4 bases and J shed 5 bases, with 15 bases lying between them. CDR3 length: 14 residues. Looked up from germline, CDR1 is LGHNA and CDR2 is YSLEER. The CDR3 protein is CASSLGRDVDEQYF. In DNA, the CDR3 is TGCGCCAGCAGCCTGGGAAGAGATGTCGACGAGCAGTACTTC.

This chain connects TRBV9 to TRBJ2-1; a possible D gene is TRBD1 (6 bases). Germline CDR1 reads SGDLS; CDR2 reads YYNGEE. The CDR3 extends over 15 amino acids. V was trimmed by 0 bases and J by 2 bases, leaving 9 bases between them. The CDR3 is CASSVGTVTYNEQFF. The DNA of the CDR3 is TGTGCCAGCAGCGTAGGGACAGTGACCTACAATGAGCAGTTCTTC.

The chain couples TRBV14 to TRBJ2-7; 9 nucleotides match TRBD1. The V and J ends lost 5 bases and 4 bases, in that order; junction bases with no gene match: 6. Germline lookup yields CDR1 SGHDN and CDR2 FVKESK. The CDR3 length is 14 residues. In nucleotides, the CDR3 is TGTGCCAGCAGCAACGGACAGGGGTGGTACGAGCAGTACTTC. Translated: CASSNGQGWYEQYF. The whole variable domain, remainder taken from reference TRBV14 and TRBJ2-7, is EAGVTQFPSHSVIEKGQTVTLRCDPISGHDNLYWYRRVMGKEIKFLLHFVKESKQDESGMPNNRFLAERTGGTYSTLKVQPAELEDSGVYFCASSNGQGWYEQYFGPGTRLTVT.

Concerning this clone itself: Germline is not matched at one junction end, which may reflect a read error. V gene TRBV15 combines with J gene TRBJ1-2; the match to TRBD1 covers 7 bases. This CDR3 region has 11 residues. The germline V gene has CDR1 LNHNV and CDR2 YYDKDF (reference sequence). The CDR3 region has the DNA TGTGCCACCAGCAGAAATGACAGGGTAGCCTTC. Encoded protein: CATSRNDRVAF.

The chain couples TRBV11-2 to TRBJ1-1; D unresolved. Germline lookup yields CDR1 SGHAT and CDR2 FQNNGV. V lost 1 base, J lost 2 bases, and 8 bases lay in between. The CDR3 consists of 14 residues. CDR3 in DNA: TGTGCCAGCAGCTTAGCGTATGGCAACACTGAAGCTTTCTTT. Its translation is CASSLAYGNTEAFF.

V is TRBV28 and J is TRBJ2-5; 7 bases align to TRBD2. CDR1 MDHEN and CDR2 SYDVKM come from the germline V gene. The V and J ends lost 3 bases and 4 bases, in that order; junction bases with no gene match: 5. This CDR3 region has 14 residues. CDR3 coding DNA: TGTGCCAGCAGTTTTCGGGGGGAGGGAGAGACCCAGTACTTC. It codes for CASSFRGEGETQYF.

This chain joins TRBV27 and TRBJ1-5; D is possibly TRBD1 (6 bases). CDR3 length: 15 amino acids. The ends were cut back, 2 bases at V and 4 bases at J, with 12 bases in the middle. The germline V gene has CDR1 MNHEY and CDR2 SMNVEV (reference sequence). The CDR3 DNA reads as TGTGCCAGCAGTTTAGGCGGGGGGGCGAATCAGCCCCAGCATTTT. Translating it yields CASSLGGGANQPQHF.